One and the same sample provided the 20 T cell receptor beta chains below, sequenced in a study of molecular identifiers for immune sequencing clone quantification. Each CDR3 protein gets one entry after TCRdb re-called the PCR reads with MiXCR. The table lists about 320,000 distinct CDR3 sequences, 20% to 25% of them singletons. Sequences were obtained from naive CD8+ T cells from blood, with Jurkat cell RNA spiked in. This sample's subset: FACS-sorted CD8+CD4-CCR7+CD45RA+ naive T cells. The receptors shown here come from a human donor in good health. Some libraries in this study had Jurkat cell RNA spiked in.

V and J are TRBV6-2 or TRBV6-3 and TRBJ1-5, with TRBD1 matching over 8 bases. The CDR3 is 15 amino acids. Looked up from germline, CDR1 is MNHEY and CDR2 is SVGEGT. V was clipped by 5 bases and J by 3 bases; unmatched bases: 6. CDR3 DNA sequence: TGTGCCAGCAGTCAACGACAGGGGCCCAATCAGCCCCAGCATTTT. Translating it yields CASSQRQGPNQPQHF.

This clonotype was seen ten or more times. The gene calls are TRBV27 and TRBJ1-1; no firm D call. CDR1 and CDR2 from the germline V gene are MNHEY and SMNVEV (reference sequence). CDR3 length equals 15 residues. V lost 8 bases and J 2 bases, leaving 18 bases between the germline ends. CDR3 nucleotides: TGTGCCAGCCTCAACCATGGAGACATTAACACTGAAGCTTTCTTT. It yields the protein CASLNHGDINTEAFF.

The chain links TRBV19 to TRBJ2-7, with 13 bases aligning to TRBD2. Germline V gene sequence: CDR1 LNHDA, CDR2 SQIVND (reference sequence). The CDR3 loop spans 14 amino acids. The junction had 8 bases not matched to a gene; V was cut back by 8 bases and J by 7 bases. CDR3 DNA sequence: TGTGCCAGTCTGGGGGGACTAGCGGGGAAGGAGCAGTACTTC. It translates to CASLGGLAGKEQYF.

This clonotype showed up many times. This chain links TRBV6-5 with TRBJ2-5, with D possibly matching TRBD2 (7 bases). The CDR3 loop spans 15 amino acids. The V end was cut by 5 bases, the J end by 1 base, with 14 bases between. The germline CDR1 and CDR2 sequences are MNHEY and SVGAGI. CDR3 coding DNA: TGTGCCAGCAGTCCTAGCGGAGGGGGCCAAGAGACCCAGTACTTC. Residues: CASSPSGGGQETQYF.

This clonotype was counted ten times or more. The genes are TRBV6-1 and TRBJ1-4; TRBD1 agrees at 7 bases. The CDR3 has 14 residues. Germline-derived CDR1 and CDR2 are MNHNS and SASEGT. With 5 bases clipped from V and 7 bases from J, the junction kept 7 bases outside the gene matches. The CDR3 sequence is CASSTGVLGEKLFF. The CDR3 region has the DNA TGTGCCAGCAGTACAGGGGTGTTAGGTGAAAAACTGTTTTTT.

A note on this clonotype: An end of the junction differs from the germline gene, which may be a read error. V usage is TRBV4-3 and J usage is TRBJ1-1, with 9 positions matching TRBD1. There are 15 residues in the CDR3. CDR1 and CDR2 from the germline V gene are LGHNA and YSLEER. The CDR3 DNA is TGCGCCAGCAGCGGGCACAGGGGGCTGAACACTGAAGCTCTCTTT. This encodes CASSGHRGLNTEALF.

At least ten counts were recorded for this clonotype. The J gene is TRBJ2-7, the V gene TRBV30; TRBD1 aligns across 7 bases. The CDR3 is 13 amino acids. Unmatched junction bases numbered 5, after V lost 3 bases and J lost 3 bases. Per germline, CDR1 GTSNPN and CDR2 SVGIG (reference sequence). CDR3 sequence reads: CAWSPGQFYEQYF. CDR3 sequence (DNA): TGTGCCTGGAGCCCGGGACAGTTCTACGAGCAGTACTTC.

This clonotype was picked up many times. This sequence joins TRBV29-1 and TRBJ2-2; D gene ambiguous. The V end was cut by 5 bases, the J end by 6 bases, with 7 bases between. Germline lookup yields CDR1 SQVTM and CDR2 ANQGSEA. The CDR3 length is 11 residues. The CDR3 DNA reads TGCAGCGTTAGGAGCGCCGGGGAGCTGTTTTTT. This translates into CSVRSAGELFF.

This clonotype was counted a few times. The chain couples TRBV9 to TRBJ1-4, with D perhaps TRBD1 (5 bases). CDR1 is SGDLS and CDR2 is YYNGEE in the germline V gene. The germline V and J ends were trimmed by 0 bases and 0 bases, with 12 bases remaining between them. The CDR3 has 17 amino acids. CDR3: CASSVGVMGATNEKLFF. CDR3 DNA sequence: TGTGCCAGCAGCGTAGGGGTGATGGGGGCAACTAATGAAAAACTGTTTTTT.

This clonotype was counted many times. The chain carries TRBV12-3 or TRBV12-4 and TRBJ2-7; TRBD2 aligns across 8 bases. The CDR3 is 15 amino acids. V lost 2 bases and J lost 2; bases outside the gene matches: 5. The CDR3 reads CASSLNDGRAYEQYF. The CDR3 nucleotides read TGTGCCAGCAGTTTAAATGACGGGAGGGCCTACGAGCAGTACTTC.

This clonotype was recorded at least ten times. The rearrangement uses TRBV2 and TRBJ2-7, with D tentatively TRBD2 (6 bases). Germline V CDR1 and CDR2: SNHLY, FYNNEI. The CDR3 is 15 amino acids. Between the trimmed V and J ends, which lost 3 bases and 0 bases, there was a span of 12 bases. Here the CDR3 reads CASSDEGGPSYEQYF. The CDR3 DNA is TGTGCCAGCAGTGATGAAGGAGGGCCCTCCTACGAGCAGTACTTC.

This clonotype came up many times. The chain recombines TRBV30 with TRBJ1-1; no reliable D call. The CDR3 is 10 amino acids. V was clipped by 2 bases and J by 6 bases, with 4 bases between them. Per the germline V gene, CDR1 is GTSNPN and CDR2 is SVGIG (reference sequence). In nucleotides, the CDR3 is TGTGCCTGGAGTCCCCCTGAAGCTTTCTTT. Protein product: CAWSPPEAFF.

Regarding this clonotype: A much larger clone lies a single base off, so this may be a read error. V is TRBV7-6 and J is TRBJ2-7; 11 bases align to TRBD1. CDR1 and CDR2 from the germline V gene are SGHVS and FNYEAQ. V lost 5 bases and J lost 2; bases outside the gene matches: 11. The CDR3 runs to 17 residues. The CDR3 protein is CASSPEHPGQGAYEQYF. The CDR3 DNA follows: TGTGCCAGCAGCCCGGAGCACCCGGGACAGGGGGCCTACGAGCAGTACTTC.

This clonotype came up many times. The chain uses TRBV7-2 and TRBJ2-7; TRBD2 matches 16 bases. V lost 6 bases to trimming and J lost 7 bases; unmatched junction nucleotides: 6. Germline CDR1 SGHTA, CDR2 FQGNSA. The CDR3 length is 15 residues. CDR3 sequence (DNA): TGTGCCAGCAGACTGGGACTAGCGGGGGGGCAGGAGCAGTACTTC. Its protein is CASRLGLAGGQEQYF.

In its sample, this clonotype was seen many times. The J gene is TRBJ2-1, the V gene TRBV7-2, with 7 bases aligning to TRBD1. In germline, CDR1 is SGHTA, CDR2 FQGNSA. With V trimmed by 5 bases and J by 0 bases, 4 bases remained unmatched. CDR3 length: 15 amino acids. The CDR3 here is CASSLGTASYNEQFF. CDR3 DNA sequence: TGTGCCAGCAGCCTAGGGACAGCCTCCTACAATGAGCAGTTCTTC.

Details on this clonotype: This may be a read error: a much more frequent sequence differs by one nucleotide. J is TRBJ1-5 and V is TRBV19; D not certain. CDR1 and CDR2 (germline): LNHDA, SQIVND (reference sequence). This CDR3 is built from 14 residues. The CDR3 sequence: CASSIKGLNQSQHF. The DNA for the CDR3 is TGTGCCAGTAGTATTAAGGGTTTGAATCAGTCCCAGCATTTT.

In its sample, this clonotype was seen many times. V is TRBV4-1 and J is TRBJ1-6, with D unclear. Germline-derived CDR1 and CDR2 are MGHRA and YSYEKL. V was clipped by 1 base and J by 0 bases, with 4 bases between them. The CDR3 has 15 residues. CDR3 DNA: TGCGCCAGCAGCCAAGGGGGCTCCTATAATTCACCCCTCCACTTT. Translation gives CASSQGGSYNSPLHF.

The sample holds many counts of this clonotype. The V call is TRBV6-5, the J call TRBJ1-1, with D unclear. CDR1 and CDR2 from the germline V gene are MNHEY and SVGAGI. The CDR3 contains 14 residues. Between the trimmed V and J ends, which lost 6 bases and 13 bases, there was a span of 24 bases. CDR3: CASSPVSFSNRGFF. CDR3 coding DNA: TGTGCCAGCAGCCCTGTGAGTTTTAGCAACCGGGGTTTCTTT.

This clonotype was counted between two and nine times. The rearrangement links TRBV7-9 to TRBJ2-1, with 8 nucleotides matching TRBD1. The germline gives CDR1 SEHNR, CDR2 FQNEAQ (reference sequence). CDR3 length: 15 amino acids. V lost 6 bases to trimming and J lost 4 bases; unmatched junction nucleotides: 8. The CDR3 bases are TGTGCCAGCAGATACAGGACAGGGAATTACAATGAGCAGTTCTTC. It codes for CASRYRTGNYNEQFF. Full variable domain (remainder filled in from reference TRBV7-9 and TRBJ2-1): DTGVSQNPRHKITKRGQNVTFRCDPISEHNRLYWYRQTLGQGPEFLTYFQNEAQLEKSRLLSDRFSAERPKGSFSTLEIQRTEQGDSAMYLCASRYRTGNYNEQFFGPGTRLTVL.

To note about this clonotype: A much larger clone lies a single base off, so this may be a read error. The chain recombines TRBV5-5 with TRBJ1-6; no reliable D call. Deletions cut 5 bases from V and 8 bases from J, with 14 bases between. The CDR3 is made up of 14 amino acids. Germline CDR1 is SGHKS and CDR2 is YYEKEE (reference sequence). The DNA for the CDR3 is TGTGCCAGCAGATGGTTTATCCCCGATTCACCCCTCCACTTT. Residues: CASRWFIPDSPLHF.